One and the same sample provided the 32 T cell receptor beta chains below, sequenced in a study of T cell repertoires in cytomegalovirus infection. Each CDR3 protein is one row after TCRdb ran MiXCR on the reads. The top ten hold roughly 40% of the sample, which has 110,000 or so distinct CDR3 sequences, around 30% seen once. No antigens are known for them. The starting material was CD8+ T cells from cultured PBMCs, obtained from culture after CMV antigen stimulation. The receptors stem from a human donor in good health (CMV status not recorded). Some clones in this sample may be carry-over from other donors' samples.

Here the CDR3 DNA reads TGTGCCAGCAGTGAACAAGCGGGGACATTAACCTACAATGAGCAGTTCTTC. Its translation: CASSEQAGTLTYNEQFF. This rearrangement joins TRBV6-1 to TRBJ2-1, with a possible D match to TRBD2 (7 bases). CDR1 and CDR2 (germline): MNHNS, SASEGT. The length of the CDR3 is 17 residues. V lost 2 bases and J lost 2, with 16 bases in between.

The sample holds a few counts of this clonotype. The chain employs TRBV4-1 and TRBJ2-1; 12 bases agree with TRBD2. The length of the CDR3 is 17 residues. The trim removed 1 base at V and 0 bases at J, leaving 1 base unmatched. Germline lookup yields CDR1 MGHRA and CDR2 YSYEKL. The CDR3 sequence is CASSQGTSGNSYNEQFF. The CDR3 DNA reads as TGCGCCAGCAGCCAAGGGACTAGCGGGAACTCCTACAATGAGCAGTTCTTC.

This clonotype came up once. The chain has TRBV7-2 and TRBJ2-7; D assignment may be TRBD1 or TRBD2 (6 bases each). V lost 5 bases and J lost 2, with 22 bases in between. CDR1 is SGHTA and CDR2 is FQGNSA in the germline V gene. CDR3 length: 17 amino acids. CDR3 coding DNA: TGTGCCAGCAGCCCTCTCAGGGCGGGACAAGGACCCTACGAGCAGTACTTC. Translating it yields CASSPLRAGQGPYEQYF. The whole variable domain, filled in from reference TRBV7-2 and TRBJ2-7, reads GAGVSQSPSNKVTEKGKDVELRCDPISGHTALYWYRQSLGQGLEFLIYFQGNSAPDKSGLPSDRFSAERTGGSVSTLTIQRTQQEDSAVYLCASSPLRAGQGPYEQYFGPGTRLTVT.

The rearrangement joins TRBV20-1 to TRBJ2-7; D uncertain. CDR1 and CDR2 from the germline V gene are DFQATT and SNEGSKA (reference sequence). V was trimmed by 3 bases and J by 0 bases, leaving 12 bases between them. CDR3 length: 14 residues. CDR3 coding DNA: TGCAGTGCTAGGGCCCCGGCTCTCTCCTACGAGCAGTACTTC. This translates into CSARAPALSYEQYF.

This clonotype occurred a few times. The CDR3 loop is CSASQTGTFYSNQPQHF. DNA of the CDR3: TGCAGTGCTAGTCAAACCGGGACATTCTATAGCAATCAGCCCCAGCATTTT. The V gene is TRBV20-1, the J gene TRBJ1-5; D may be TRBD1 (6 bases). Germline CDR1 and CDR2: DFQATT and SNEGSKA (reference sequence). V lost 3 bases to trimming and J lost 0 bases, with 18 bases between them. CDR3 length: 17 amino acids.

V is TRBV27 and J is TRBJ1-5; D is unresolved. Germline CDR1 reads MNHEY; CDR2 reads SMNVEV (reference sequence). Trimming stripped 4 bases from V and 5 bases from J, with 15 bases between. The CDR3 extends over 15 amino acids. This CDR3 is CASSSTRDMYQPQHF. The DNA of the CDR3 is TGTGCCAGCAGTTCAACTCGCGACATGTATCAGCCCCAGCATTTT.

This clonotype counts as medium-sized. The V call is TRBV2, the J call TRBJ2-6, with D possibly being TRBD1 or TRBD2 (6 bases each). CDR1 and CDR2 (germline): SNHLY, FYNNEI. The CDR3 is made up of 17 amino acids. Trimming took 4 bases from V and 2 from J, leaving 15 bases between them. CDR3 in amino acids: CASSGWRGAAGANVLTF. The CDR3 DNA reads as TGTGCCAGCAGTGGATGGAGGGGGGCGGCTGGGGCCAACGTCCTGACTTTC. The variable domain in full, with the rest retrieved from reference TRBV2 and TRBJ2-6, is EPEVTQTPSHQVTQMGQEVILRCVPISNHLYFYWYRQILGQKVEFLVSFYNNEISEKSEIFDDQFSVERPDGSNFTLKIRSTKLEDSAMYFCASSGWRGAAGANVLTFGAGSRLTVL.

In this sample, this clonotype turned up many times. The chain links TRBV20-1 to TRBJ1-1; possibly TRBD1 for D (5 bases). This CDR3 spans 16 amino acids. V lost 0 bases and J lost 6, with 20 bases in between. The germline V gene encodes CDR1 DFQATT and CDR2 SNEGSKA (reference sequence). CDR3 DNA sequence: TGCAGTGCTAGAGATGCCAGTCGAGGGGTCGTGTCTGAAGCTTTCTTT. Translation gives CSARDASRGVVSEAFF.

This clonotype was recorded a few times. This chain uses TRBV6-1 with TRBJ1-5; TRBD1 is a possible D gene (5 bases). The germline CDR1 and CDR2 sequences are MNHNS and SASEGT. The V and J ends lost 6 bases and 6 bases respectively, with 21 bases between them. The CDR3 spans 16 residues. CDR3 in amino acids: CASSSPPGRAFQPQHF. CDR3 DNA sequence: TGTGCCAGCAGCTCCCCCCCAGGCAGGGCTTTTCAGCCCCAGCATTTT.

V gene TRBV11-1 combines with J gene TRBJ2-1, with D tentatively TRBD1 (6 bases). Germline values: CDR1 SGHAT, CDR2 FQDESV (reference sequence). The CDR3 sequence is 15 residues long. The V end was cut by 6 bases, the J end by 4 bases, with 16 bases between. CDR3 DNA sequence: TGTGCCAGCAGGTTTCTCTCAGGGGCGTACAATGAGCAGTTCTTC. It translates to CASRFLSGAYNEQFF.

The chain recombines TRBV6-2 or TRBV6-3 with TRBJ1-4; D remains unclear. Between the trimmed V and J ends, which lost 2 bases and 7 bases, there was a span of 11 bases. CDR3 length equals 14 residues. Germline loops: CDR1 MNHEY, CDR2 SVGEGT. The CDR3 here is CASSYVEGSEKLFF. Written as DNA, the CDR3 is TGTGCCAGCAGTTACGTGGAAGGGAGTGAAAAACTGTTTTTT.

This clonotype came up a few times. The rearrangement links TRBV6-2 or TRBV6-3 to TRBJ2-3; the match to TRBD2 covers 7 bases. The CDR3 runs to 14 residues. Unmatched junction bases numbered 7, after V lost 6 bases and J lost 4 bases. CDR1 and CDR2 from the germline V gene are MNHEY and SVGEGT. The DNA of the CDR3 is TGTGCCAGCAGCCGGACTAGTTCCGCAGATACGCAGTATTTT. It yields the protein CASSRTSSADTQYF.

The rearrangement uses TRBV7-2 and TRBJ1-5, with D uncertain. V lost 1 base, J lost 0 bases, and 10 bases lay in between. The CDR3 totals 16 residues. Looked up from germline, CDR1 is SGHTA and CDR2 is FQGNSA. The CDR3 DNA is TGTGCCAGCAGCTTAGAAGGCCCTTATAGCAATCAGCCCCAGCATTTT. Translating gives CASSLEGPYSNQPQHF.

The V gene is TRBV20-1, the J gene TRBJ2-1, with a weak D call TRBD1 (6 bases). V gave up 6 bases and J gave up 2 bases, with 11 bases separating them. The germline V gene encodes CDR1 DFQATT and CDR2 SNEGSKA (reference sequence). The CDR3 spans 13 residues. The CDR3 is CSARTATYNEQFF. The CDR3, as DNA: TGCAGTGCCCGGACAGCGACCTACAATGAGCAGTTCTTC.

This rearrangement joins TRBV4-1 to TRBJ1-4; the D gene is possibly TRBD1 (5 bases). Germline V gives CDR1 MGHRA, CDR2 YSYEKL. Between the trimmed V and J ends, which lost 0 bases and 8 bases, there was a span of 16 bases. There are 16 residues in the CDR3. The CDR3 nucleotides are TGCGCCAGCAGCCAAGATAAAGGAGGGGTTGGGGAAAAACTGTTTTTT. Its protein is CASSQDKGGVGEKLFF.

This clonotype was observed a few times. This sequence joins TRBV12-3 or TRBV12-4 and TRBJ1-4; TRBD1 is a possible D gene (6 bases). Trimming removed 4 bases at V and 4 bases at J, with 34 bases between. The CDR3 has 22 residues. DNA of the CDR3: TGTGCCAGCAGTTGCCACGCGACAGATTTAGTCGAACAGGGCTTCGATAATGAAAAACTGTTTTTT. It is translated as CASSCHATDLVEQGFDNEKLFF.

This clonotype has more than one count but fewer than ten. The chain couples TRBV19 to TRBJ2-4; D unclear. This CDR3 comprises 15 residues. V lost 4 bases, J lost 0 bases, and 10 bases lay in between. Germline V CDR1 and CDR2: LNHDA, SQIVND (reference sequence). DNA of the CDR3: TGTGCCAGTAGTACCCTACAGACAGCCAAAAACATTCAGTACTTC. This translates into CASSTLQTAKNIQYF.

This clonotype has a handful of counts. The DNA of the CDR3 is TGTGCCAGCACCGGATGGACCTATGGCTACACCTTC. Residues: CASTGWTYGYTF. This chain connects TRBV2 to TRBJ1-2; D is undetermined. V lost 7 bases, J lost 4 bases, and 10 bases lay in between. The CDR3 loop spans 12 amino acids. CDR1 is SNHLY, CDR2 FYNNEI, per germline.

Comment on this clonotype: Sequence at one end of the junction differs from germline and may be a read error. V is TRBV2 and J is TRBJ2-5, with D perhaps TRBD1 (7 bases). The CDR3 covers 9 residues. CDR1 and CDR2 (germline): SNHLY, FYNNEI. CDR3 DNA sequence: TGTGCCAGCATGACAGGGACTGCCTTC. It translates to CASMTGTAF.

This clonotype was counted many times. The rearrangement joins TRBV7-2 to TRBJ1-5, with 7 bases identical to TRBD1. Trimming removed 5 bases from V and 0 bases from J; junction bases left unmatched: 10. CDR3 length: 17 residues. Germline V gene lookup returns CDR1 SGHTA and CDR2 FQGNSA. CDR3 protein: CASSHRTGVYSNQPQHF. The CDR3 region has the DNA TGTGCCAGCAGCCACAGGACAGGCGTATATAGCAATCAGCCCCAGCATTTT. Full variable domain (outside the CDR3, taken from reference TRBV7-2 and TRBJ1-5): GAGVSQSPSNKVTEKGKDVELRCDPISGHTALYWYRQSLGQGLEFLIYFQGNSAPDKSGLPSDRFSAERTGGSVSTLTIQRTQQEDSAVYLCASSHRTGVYSNQPQHFGDGTRLSIL.

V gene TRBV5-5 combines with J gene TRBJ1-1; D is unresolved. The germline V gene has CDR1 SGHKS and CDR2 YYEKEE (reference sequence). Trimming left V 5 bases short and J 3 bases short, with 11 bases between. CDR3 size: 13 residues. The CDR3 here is CASRLLWDTEAFF. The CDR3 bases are TGTGCCAGCAGGCTCCTTTGGGACACTGAAGCTTTCTTT. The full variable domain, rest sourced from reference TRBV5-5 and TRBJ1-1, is DAGVTQSPTHLIKTRGQQVTLRCSPISGHKSVSWYQQVLGQGPQFIFQYYEKEERGRGNFPDRFSARQFPNYSSELNVNALLLGDSALYLCASRLLWDTEAFFGQGTRLTVV.

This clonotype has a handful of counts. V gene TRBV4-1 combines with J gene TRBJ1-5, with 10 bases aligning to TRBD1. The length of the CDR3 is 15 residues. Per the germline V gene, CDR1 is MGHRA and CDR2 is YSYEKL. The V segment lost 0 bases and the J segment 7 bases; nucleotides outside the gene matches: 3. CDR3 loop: CASSQEGTGEQPQHF. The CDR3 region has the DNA TGCGCCAGCAGCCAAGAAGGGACAGGGGAACAGCCCCAGCATTTT.

The CDR3: CASSLGGLQPQHF. The CDR3 bases are TGTGCCAGCAGCTTAGGAGGGCTTCAGCCCCAGCATTTT. The chain employs TRBV7-9 and TRBJ1-5; D unclear. Germline V lookup: CDR1 SEHNR, CDR2 FQNEAQ (reference sequence). Trimming took 1 base from V and 6 from J, leaving 7 bases between them. The CDR3 is made up of 13 amino acids. Filled out from reference TRBV7-9 and TRBJ1-5, the complete variable domain reads DTGVSQNPRHKITKRGQNVTFRCDPISEHNRLYWYRQTLGQGPEFLTYFQNEAQLEKSRLLSDRFSAERPKGSFSTLEIQRTEQGDSAMYLCASSLGGLQPQHFGDGTRLSIL.

The CDR3 nucleotides read TGTGCCAGCAGTGCCGGGACAGGGGGCGCCCCGGGTAGGGACACTGAAGCTTTCTTT. Its protein product is CASSAGTGGAPGRDTEAFF. The V call is TRBV25-1, the J call TRBJ1-1; 12 nucleotides align to TRBD1. Germline V gives CDR1 MGHDK, CDR2 SYGVNS. CDR3 length: 19 amino acids. V gave up 4 bases and J gave up 3 bases; unmatched junction bases: 15.

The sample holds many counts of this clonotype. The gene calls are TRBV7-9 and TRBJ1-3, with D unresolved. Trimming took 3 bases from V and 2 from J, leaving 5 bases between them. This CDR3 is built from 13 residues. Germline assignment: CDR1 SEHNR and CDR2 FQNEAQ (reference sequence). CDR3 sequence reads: CASSFGTGNTIYF. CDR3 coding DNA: TGTGCCAGCAGCTTCGGAACTGGAAACACCATATATTTT. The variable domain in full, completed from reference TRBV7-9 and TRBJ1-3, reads DTGVSQNPRHKITKRGQNVTFRCDPISEHNRLYWYRQTLGQGPEFLTYFQNEAQLEKSRLLSDRFSAERPKGSFSTLEIQRTEQGDSAMYLCASSFGTGNTIYFGEGSWLTVV.

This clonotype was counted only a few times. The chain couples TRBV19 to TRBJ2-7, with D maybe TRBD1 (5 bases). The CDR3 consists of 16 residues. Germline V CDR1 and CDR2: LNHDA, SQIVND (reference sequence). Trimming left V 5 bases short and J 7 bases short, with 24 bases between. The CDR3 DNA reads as TGTGCCAGTAGTTATGCAGGAGTGCAGGGCCTATCAGAGCAGTACTTC. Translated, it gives CASSYAGVQGLSEQYF.

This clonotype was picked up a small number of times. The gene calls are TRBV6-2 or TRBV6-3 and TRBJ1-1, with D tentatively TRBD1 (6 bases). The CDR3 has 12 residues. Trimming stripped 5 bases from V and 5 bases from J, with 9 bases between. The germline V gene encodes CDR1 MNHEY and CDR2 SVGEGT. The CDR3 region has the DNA TGTGCCAGCAGTCCGGGGGCGACTGAAGCTTTCTTT. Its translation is CASSPGATEAFF.

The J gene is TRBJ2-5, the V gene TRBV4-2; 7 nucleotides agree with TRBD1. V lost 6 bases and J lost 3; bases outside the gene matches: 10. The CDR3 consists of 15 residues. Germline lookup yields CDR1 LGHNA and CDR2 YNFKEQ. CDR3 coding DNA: TGTGCCAGCAGACAGGGGTTCGCGGTCGAAGAGACCCAGTACTTC. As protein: CASRQGFAVEETQYF.

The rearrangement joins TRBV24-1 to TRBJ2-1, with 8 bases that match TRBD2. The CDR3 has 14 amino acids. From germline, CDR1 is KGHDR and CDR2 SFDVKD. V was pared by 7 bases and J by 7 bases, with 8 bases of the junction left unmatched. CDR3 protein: CATRAGGAANEQFF. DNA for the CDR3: TGTGCCACCAGAGCCGGGGGGGCCGCGAATGAGCAGTTCTTC.

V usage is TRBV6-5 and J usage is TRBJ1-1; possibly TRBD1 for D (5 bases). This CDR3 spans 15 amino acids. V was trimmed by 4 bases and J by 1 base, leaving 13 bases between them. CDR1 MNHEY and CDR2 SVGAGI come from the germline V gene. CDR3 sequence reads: CASSFGGTGNTEAFF. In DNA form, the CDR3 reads TGTGCCAGCAGTTTCGGGGGAACGGGGAACACTGAAGCTTTCTTT.

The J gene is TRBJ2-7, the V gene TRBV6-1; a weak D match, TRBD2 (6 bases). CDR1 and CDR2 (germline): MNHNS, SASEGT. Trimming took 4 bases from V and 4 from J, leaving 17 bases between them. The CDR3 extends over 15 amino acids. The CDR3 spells CASSGGTQGAYEQYF. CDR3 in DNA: TGTGCCAGCAGTGGAGGGACTCAAGGGGCTTACGAGCAGTACTTC.

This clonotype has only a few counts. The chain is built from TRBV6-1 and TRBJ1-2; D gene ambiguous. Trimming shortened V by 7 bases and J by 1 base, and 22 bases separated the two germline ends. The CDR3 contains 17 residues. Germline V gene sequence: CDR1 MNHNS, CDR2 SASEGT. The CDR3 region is CASTAQTGIQDNYGYTF. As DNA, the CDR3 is TGTGCCAGCACCGCCCAAACCGGGATCCAAGATAACTATGGCTACACCTTC.